This section outlines one T cell receptor beta chain sequence together with its context. Its matching antigen is unknown. The data originate from a study of long-term antiretroviral therapy in people with HIV. Broader study findings: Clones that had undergone expansion before ART prevailed in the repertoire throughout all time points.

They ran version v3.0 of the immunoSEQ assay at survey level. Researchers set sequencing to target roughly 40,000-50,000 T-cell genomes per sample. Data came from immunoSEQ multiplex PCR; TCRdb stores just in-frame clones and leaves some out. In the table there are about 29,000 clones, around 89% of which are singletons. Treatment of all HIV participants took place in the United States. The cryopreserved samples used held about 1-10 million PBMC prior to extraction of DNA. This sample comprised unsorted PBMCs, obtained 0.5 years after starting antiretroviral therapy. This clonotype was obtained from a woman aged 18-30 years with HIV.

In DNA form, the CDR3 reads TGTGCCAGCAGCTTATTAGCGGGATCGGACGGGGAGCTGTTTTTT. This codes for CASSLLAGSDGELFF. This chain joins TRBV7-2 and TRBJ2-2; 8 bases match TRBD2. Trimming cost V 2 bases and J 7 bases; bases outside gene matches: 6. This CDR3 is 15 amino acids long. From germline, CDR1 is SGHTA and CDR2 FQGNSA.